The TCR beta chain under discussion was sequenced for a study of T cell changes during pregnancy in multiple sclerosis. This clone showed up just once. The protocol was immunoSEQ multiplex PCR, while the TCRdb copy is restricted to in-frame clones and leaves out a portion. The repertoire includes around 60,000 clones, around 93% of them detected once, and less than 0.45% sits in the top ten. The length of the CDR3 is 12 residues. With 6 bases clipped from V and 7 bases from J, the junction kept 4 bases outside the gene matches. Germline CDR1 and CDR2: SQVTM and ANQGSEA. The gene calls are TRBV29-1 and TRBJ1-4, with TRBD1 matching 8 bases. This TCR was sampled from a female donor with multiple sclerosis, enrolled in a pregnancy study. The input for sequencing was CD4+ T cells from peripheral blood mononuclear cells, taken before pregnancy. As DNA, the CDR3 is TGCAGCGTAGTGGACAGGGTTGAAAAACTGTTTTTT. Translation gives CSVVDRVEKLFF.